These T cell receptor beta chains were read from a single sample in a study of prognosis after radiotherapy for stage I lung cancer. TCRdb recomputed calls from the multiplex PCR reads with MiXCR, one row per CDR3 protein. The table records about 14,000 distinct CDR3 sequences, 55% to 60% of them present only once. Source: PBMCs, taken before or after stereotactic body radiation therapy (not recorded which). The receptors shown here come from a donor over 45 with non-small cell lung cancer. Each CDR3 is given with its conserved first and last residue. The order of the fields is J gene, clone size, CDR3 length, D gene, V gene, CDR3 DNA, CDR3 protein. A D gene is named only where the DNA matches it firmly. The listing skips clone size in some rows; elsewhere it reads once, few, many or a size class.

>TRBJ1-2|NA|12|NA|TRBV6-1
TGTGCCACCCTAACAGGGAACTATGGCTACACCTTC
CATLTGNYGYTF
>TRBJ1-6|medium-sized|15|NA|TRBV19
TGTGCCAGTAGTTGGGGGGCGACCTATAATTCACCCCTCCACTTT
CASSWGATYNSPLHF
>TRBJ2-7|NA|15|TRBD1|TRBV7-9
TGTGCCAGCAGTAACTGGGACAGGGGGAACTACGAGCAGTACTTC
CASSNWDRGNYEQYF
>TRBJ2-2|NA|17|NA|TRBV3-1
TGTGCCAGCAGCCAAGTCCAGACTAGTCCGAACACCGGGGAGCTGTTTTTT
CASSQVQTSPNTGELFF
>TRBJ1-1|NA|13|TRBD1|TRBV7-9
TGTGCCAGCAGCTTCACAGGGGACACTGAAGCTTTCTTT
CASSFTGDTEAFF
>TRBJ1-5|many|13|NA|TRBV12-3/TRBV12-4
TGTGCCAGCAGACCCAGCGGAAGGCAGCCCCAGCATTTT
CASRPSGRQPQHF
>TRBJ1-1|NA|15|TRBD1|TRBV5-1
TGCGCCAGCAGCTGGGGGACAGGGGGGAACACTGAAGCTTTCTTT
CASSWGTGGNTEAFF
>TRBJ2-1|many|16|TRBD2|TRBV6-2/TRBV6-3
TGTGCCAGCAGTTACGTTCTAGCGGGAGTCAGGGATGAGCAGTTCTTC
CASSYVLAGVRDEQFF
>TRBJ2-1|NA|15|TRBD2|TRBV14
TGTGCCAGCAGGCTCCCGACTAGCGGGGACAATGAGCAGTTCTTC
CASRLPTSGDNEQFF
>TRBJ2-2|NA|15|NA|TRBV6-9
TGTGCCAGCAGTTTTGGTGTTTACCCTTTCGTGGAGCTGTTTTTT
CASSFGVYPFVELFF
>TRBJ2-2|NA|15|NA|TRBV28
TGTGACAGCAGTTTCGGGGGACCGATCAACGGGGAGCTGTTTTTT
CDSSFGGPINGELFF
>TRBJ1-2|NA|15|NA|TRBV11-2
TGTGCCAGCAGCTTAGAACAGGGAGGGGACTATGGCTACACCTTC
CASSLEQGGDYGYTF
>TRBJ1-2|once|13|NA|TRBV30
TGTGCCTGGAGCGGTCGGCCGGCCTTGAGCTACACCTTC
CAWSGRPALSYTF
>TRBJ1-4|NA|13|NA|TRBV20-1
TGCAGTGCTAGATACTCCGAGCATGAAAAACTGTTTTTT
CSARYSEHEKLFF
>TRBJ1-6|medium-sized|16|NA|TRBV20-1
TGCAGTGCTATGGGCGCTGGGGGGCTGTATAATTCACCCCTCCACTTT
CSAMGAGGLYNSPLHF
>TRBJ2-2|NA|18|TRBD2|TRBV5-1
TGCGCCAGCAGCTTGGGCCGGCTAGCGGGTATTGGGACCGGGGAGCTGTTTTTT
CASSLGRLAGIGTGELFF
>TRBJ2-7|NA|14|TRBD2|TRBV6-4
TGTGCCGGCATGAAAGCGGGACCCTCCTACGAGCAGTACTTC
CAGMKAGPSYEQYF
>TRBJ2-7|NA|13|TRBD2|TRBV6-1
TGTGCCAGCAATGGCGGGGGGGTCTACGAGCAGTACTTC
CASNGGGVYEQYF
>TRBJ2-1|NA|13|NA|TRBV30
TGTGCCTGGATGGGGGAGTGGGGCAATGAGCAGTTCTTC
CAWMGEWGNEQFF
>TRBJ1-1|many|15|NA|TRBV7-6
TGTGCCAGCAGCTCCTCCATAGTGAAGAACACTGAAGCTTTCTTT
CASSSSIVKNTEAFF
>TRBJ2-6|NA|18|NA|TRBV6-1
TGTGCCAGCAGTGGGATGACGGGGTTAGGAACTGTGGCCAACGTCCTGACTTTC
CASSGMTGLGTVANVLTF
>TRBJ2-4|few|15|NA|TRBV10-3
TGTGCCATCAGTGAGTCGCGGGACGCCAAAAACATTCAGTACTTC
CAISESRDAKNIQYF
>TRBJ2-7|NA|16|TRBD2|TRBV28
TGTGCCAGCACCCCCGGGGGGGGGAGAGGCTCCTACGAGCAGTACTTC
CASTPGGGRGSYEQYF
>TRBJ1-2|medium-sized|15|TRBD1|TRBV2
TGTGCCAGCAACGGGGGACAGAGCTCTAACTATGGCTACACCTTC
CASNGGQSSNYGYTF
>TRBJ1-2|NA|15|NA|TRBV12-3/TRBV12-4
TGTGCCAGCAGTTTTTCTTCGCAGGGCATATATGGCTACACCTTC
CASSFSSQGIYGYTF
>TRBJ2-1|NA|17|TRBD2|TRBV20-1
TGCAGTGCTAGACTATATACCGGGACTAGCGGGAGGAATGAGCAGTTCTTC
CSARLYTGTSGRNEQFF
>TRBJ1-6|NA|16|NA|TRBV27
TGTGCCAGCAGCCCGGCAGGGGTGATCGGGAATTCACCCCTCCACTTT
CASSPAGVIGNSPLHF
>TRBJ2-7|once|14|TRBD2|TRBV6-1
TGTGCCAGCAGCTTGACTAGCGATACCTACGAGCAGTACTTC
CASSLTSDTYEQYF
>TRBJ2-1|once|15|NA|TRBV6-2/TRBV6-3
TGTGCCAGCAGTTACTCGGGTAACTCCTACAATGAGCAGTTCTTC
CASSYSGNSYNEQFF
>TRBJ2-2|NA|14|NA|TRBV11-1
TGTGCCAGCATCCTGGAGCCTCAGGCCGGGGAGCTGTTTTTT
CASILEPQAGELFF
>TRBJ2-1|NA|15|NA|TRBV6-2/TRBV6-3
TGTGCCAGCAGTTACTCGATTATCCAGCGGGATGAGCAGTTCTTC
CASSYSIIQRDEQFF
>TRBJ2-5|many|15|NA|TRBV11-2
TGTGCCAGCAGCTTAGGGGAGGGGGGCAGAGAGACCCAGTACTTC
CASSLGEGGRETQYF
>TRBJ1-6|NA|15|TRBD1|TRBV19
TGTGCCAGTAGTGTGACAGGGGGCTGGGATTCACCCCTCCACTTT
CASSVTGGWDSPLHF
>TRBJ2-3|NA|16|NA|TRBV6-1
TGTGCCAGCAGTGAAATGGGTGGGGAAGTAGGAGATAAGCAGTATTTT
CASSEMGGEVGDKQYF
>TRBJ2-2|NA|18|NA|TRBV9
TGTGCCAGCAGCGTAGTATTCGGTGGGGGCGCCGAAACCGGGGAGCTGTTTTTT
CASSVVFGGGAETGELFF
>TRBJ2-5|NA|17|TRBD2|TRBV5-8
TGTGCCAGCAGCTCGGGACTAGAGGGAGTTTCCGCGGAGACCCAGTACTTC
CASSSGLEGVSAETQYF
>TRBJ2-1|many|15|TRBD2|TRBV27
TGTGCCACCCAAAGGACTAGCGGGGACGACAATGAGCAGTTCTTC
CATQRTSGDDNEQFF